This passage covers 6 T cell receptor beta chains from one sample sequenced in a study of blood T cell repertoires in COVID-19. Generated by immunoSEQ multiplex PCR, the TCRdb table keeps only in-frame clones and is missing some. Among about 68,000 clones listed, about 86% were seen once. The sequencing sample was made of peripheral blood. All receptors derive from a woman in her sixties or seventies with acute or convalescent COVID-19.

The rearrangement uses TRBV2 and TRBJ2-2, with 13 bases identical to TRBD2. The CDR3 is 17 amino acids. J was trimmed by 2 bases and V by 5 bases; bases with no gene match: 5. Per the germline V gene, CDR1 is SNHLY and CDR2 is FYNNEI. The DNA for the CDR3 is TGTGCCAGCAGTACGACTAGCGGGGGGCTTAACACCGGGGAGCTGTTTTTT. Its translation: CASSTTSGGLNTGELFF. Drawing the rest from reference TRBV2 and TRBJ2-2, the complete variable domain is EPEVTQTPSHQVTQMGQEVILRCVPISNHLYFYWYRQILGQKVEFLVSFYNNEISEKSEIFDDQFSVERPDGSNFTLKIRSTKLEDSAMYFCASSTTSGGLNTGELFFGEGSRLTVL.

This sequence joins TRBV6-4 and TRBJ2-2, with a possible D match to TRBD1 (6 bases). CDR3 size: 14 residues. The V gene lost 3 bases and the J gene lost 2 bases, with 7 bases spanning the gap. From germline, CDR1 is MRHNA and CDR2 SNTAGT. The CDR3 nucleotides read TGTGCCAGCAGTGAGGGACAAAACACCGGGGAGCTGTTTTTT. It is translated as CASSEGQNTGELFF.

V and J are TRBV24-1 and TRBJ2-1; 11 positions match TRBD2. The trim removed 3 bases at V and 0 bases at J, leaving 3 bases unmatched. Per germline, CDR1 KGHDR and CDR2 SFDVKD. This CDR3 contains 17 residues. The chain's CDR3 is CATSDPSGGHSYNEQFF. The CDR3 DNA is TGTGCCACCAGTGATCCTAGCGGGGGGCACTCCTACAATGAGCAGTTCTTC.

The chain recombines TRBV24-1 with TRBJ2-5; TRBD2 aligns across 14 bases. The germline V gene encodes CDR1 KGHDR and CDR2 SFDVKD. This CDR3 contains 18 residues. V gave up 4 bases and J gave up 1 base; unmatched junction bases: 7. The CDR3 is CATSDHLGLAGVQETQYF. Written as DNA, the CDR3 is TGTGCCACCAGTGACCATCTGGGACTAGCGGGGGTCCAAGAGACCCAGTACTTC.

CDR3 in amino acids: CASSLTGAAGYTF. DNA for the CDR3: TGCGCCAGCAGCTTGACAGGGGCGGCTGGCTACACCTTC. V and J are TRBV5-1 and TRBJ1-2, with TRBD1 identical over 7 bases. In germline, CDR1 is SGHRS, CDR2 YFSETQ. Germline trimming cut 1 base from V and 7 bases from J; bases unmatched to any gene: 4. This CDR3 contains 13 residues.

The rearrangement joins TRBV3-1 (or the pseudogene TRBV3-2) to TRBJ1-5, with D possibly matching TRBD1 (6 bases). Trimming shortened V by 1 base and J by 9 bases, and 13 bases separated the two germline ends. Per germline, CDR1 LGHDT and CDR2 YNNKEL (reference sequence). The CDR3 length is 14 residues. In DNA form, the CDR3 reads TGTGCCAGCAGCCAAGCGGACAGTATAAGGCCCCAGCATTTT. It translates to CASSQADSIRPQHF.